Following are 20 T cell receptor beta chains from one sample sequenced in a study of graft-versus-host responses after intestinal transplantation. Their recognized antigens are unknown. Repertoires were generated with immunoSEQ multiplex PCR, while TCRdb's copy carries only in-frame clones and drops some. The data contain some 95,000 clones, roughly 90% of them singletons. This specimen was unstimulated CD8+ T cells sorted from spleen or lymph node cells, taken before intestinal transplant. These receptors originate from a human donor who received an intestinal transplant.

This chain links TRBV30 with TRBJ1-1; tentative D call: TRBD1 (5 bases). Germline CDR1 is GTSNPN and CDR2 is SVGIG (reference sequence). Trimming removed 2 bases at V and 4 bases at J, with 11 bases between. CDR3 length: 13 amino acids. CDR3 nucleotides: TGTGCCTGGAGTTCAGGGTTCGGCACTGAAGCTTTCTTT. As protein: CAWSSGFGTEAFF. The variable domain in full, completed from reference TRBV30 and TRBJ1-1, reads SQTIHQWPATLVQPVGSPLSLECTVEGTSNPNLYWYRQAAGRGLQLLFYSVGIGQISSEVPQNLSASRPQDRQFILSSKKLLLSDSGFYLCAWSSGFGTEAFFGQGTRLTVV.

The chain uses TRBV7-9 and TRBJ2-7; 8 bases are a match to TRBD1. The CDR3 length is 13 residues. The ends lost 6 bases at V and 5 bases at J; junction bases unmatched: 6. The germline gives CDR1 SEHNR, CDR2 FQNEAQ (reference sequence). The CDR3 sequence: CASRPDRADEQYF. In nucleotides, the CDR3 is TGTGCCAGCAGACCGGACAGGGCCGACGAGCAGTACTTC.

This rearrangement joins TRBV6-1 to TRBJ2-4; 8 bases fit TRBD1. J lost 8 bases, V lost 2 bases, and 17 bases had no gene match. This CDR3 contains 18 residues. Germline V CDR1 and CDR2: MNHNS, SASEGT. As DNA, the CDR3 is TGTGCCAGCAGTGAAAAGAACGACAGGGGAGTCGAGAGGGACATTCAGTACTTC. Protein product: CASSEKNDRGVERDIQYF.

The chain employs TRBV7-9 and TRBJ2-5; 9 bases are a match to TRBD2. The CDR3 sequence is 14 residues long. V trimming: 2 bases; J trimming: 2 bases; junction bases outside the gene matches: 0. Germline lookup yields CDR1 SEHNR and CDR2 FQNEAQ (reference sequence). The CDR3 nucleotides read TGTGCCAGCAGCTTACTAGCGGGGCAAGAGACCCAGTACTTC. Protein sequence: CASSLLAGQETQYF.

The V gene is TRBV30, the J gene TRBJ1-1, with a possible D match to TRBD1 (6 bases). This CDR3 is built from 13 residues. Trimming removed 3 bases at V and 1 base at J, with 9 bases between. Germline V lookup: CDR1 GTSNPN, CDR2 SVGIG (reference sequence). The CDR3 sequence is CAWSPTGNTEAFF. CDR3 bases: TGTGCCTGGAGCCCGACAGGGAACACTGAAGCTTTCTTT. The variable domain in full, completed from reference TRBV30 and TRBJ1-1, reads SQTIHQWPATLVQPVGSPLSLECTVEGTSNPNLYWYRQAAGRGLQLLFYSVGIGQISSEVPQNLSASRPQDRQFILSSKKLLLSDSGFYLCAWSPTGNTEAFFGQGTRLTVV.

The V and J genes are TRBV9 and TRBJ2-1; D remains unclear. V was pared by 2 bases and J by 5 bases, with 17 bases between. The CDR3 sequence is 16 residues long. Germline lookup yields CDR1 SGDLS and CDR2 YYNGEE. The CDR3 spells CASSVGYGVFDNEQFF. As DNA, the CDR3 is TGTGCCAGCAGCGTGGGTTACGGAGTTTTTGACAATGAGCAGTTCTTC.

The rearrangement links TRBV7-9 to TRBJ2-7; the match to TRBD2 covers 13 bases. This CDR3 is 15 amino acids long. The ends lost 1 base at V and 5 bases at J; junction bases unmatched: 2. Germline CDR1 reads SEHNR; CDR2 reads FQNEAQ (reference sequence). The CDR3 region has the DNA TGTGCCAGCAGCTTAGGGACTAGCGGGAGCGACGAGCAGTACTTC. Translation: CASSLGTSGSDEQYF.

A single count supports this clone. CDR3 sequence (DNA): TGTGCCAGCACCGAGGGACAGCCTGAAGCTTTCTTT. Translation: CASTEGQPEAFF. This rearrangement joins TRBV2 to TRBJ1-1; 7 positions agree with TRBD1. This CDR3 is built from 12 residues. V lost 7 bases, J lost 6 bases, and 5 bases stayed unmatched. Germline V gene lookup returns CDR1 SNHLY and CDR2 FYNNEI.

The chain couples TRBV2 to TRBJ2-7; a weak D match, TRBD1 (6 bases). The CDR3 covers 16 residues. The V gene lost 4 bases and the J gene lost 0 bases, with 16 bases spanning the gap. Germline lookup yields CDR1 SNHLY and CDR2 FYNNEI. CDR3 sequence: CASSGATGLSSYEQYF. CDR3 in DNA: TGTGCCAGCAGTGGAGCAACAGGGCTTAGCTCCTACGAGCAGTACTTC.

The chain carries TRBV7-9 and TRBJ2-1; D possibly corresponds to TRBD2 (6 bases). The CDR3 extends over 15 amino acids. Germline V lookup: CDR1 SEHNR, CDR2 FQNEAQ (reference sequence). The germline V and J ends were trimmed by 0 bases and 5 bases, with 11 bases remaining between them. This chain's CDR3 is CASSLAMVADNEQFF. The CDR3 DNA is TGTGCCAGCAGCTTAGCGATGGTAGCGGACAATGAGCAGTTCTTC.

For the CDR3, the DNA is TGCGCCAGCAGTCGTGAACAACCTTACGAGCAGTACTTC. Its translation: CASSREQPYEQYF. The V call is TRBV5-1, the J call TRBJ2-7; no clear D. Trimming took off 5 bases at V and 4 bases at J, with 13 bases between the two ends. The CDR3 is 13 residues long. In germline, CDR1 is SGHRS, CDR2 YFSETQ.

The chain uses TRBV6-1 and TRBJ2-7; 9 positions match TRBD1. CDR3 length equals 15 residues. CDR1 MNHNS and CDR2 SASEGT come from the germline V gene. V lost 4 bases and J lost 3; bases outside the gene matches: 7. The CDR3 region is CASSATGTGIYEQYF. CDR3 sequence (DNA): TGTGCCAGCAGTGCCACCGGGACAGGGATCTACGAGCAGTACTTC.

This chain links TRBV28 with TRBJ2-2, with 13 bases matching TRBD2. With 10 bases clipped from V and 3 bases from J, the junction kept 8 bases outside the gene matches. CDR3 length: 16 residues. Germline CDR1 reads MDHEN; CDR2 reads SYDVKM. The CDR3 loop reads CATVLAGGKYTGELFF. The DNA for the CDR3 is TGTGCCACCGTACTAGCGGGAGGGAAGTACACCGGGGAGCTGTTTTTT.

The chain recombines TRBV12-5 with TRBJ2-2; 8 nucleotides agree with TRBD1. With 2 bases clipped from V and 0 bases from J, the junction kept 5 bases outside the gene matches. This CDR3 comprises 17 residues. Per germline, CDR1 LGHNT and CDR2 FRNRAP. The CDR3 protein is CASGLTRTGSNTGELFF. CDR3 DNA sequence: TGTGCTAGTGGTTTGACCCGGACAGGGTCGAACACCGGGGAGCTGTTTTTT.

V and J are TRBV5-6 and TRBJ1-3; the D gene is possibly TRBD1 (5 bases). The CDR3 spans 15 residues. The ends were cut back, 2 bases at V and 0 bases at J, with 9 bases in the middle. Germline loops: CDR1 SGHDT, CDR2 YYEEEE. The CDR3 nucleotides are TGTGCCAGCAGCTTAGGGGTAATCTCTGGAAACACCATATATTTT. Its protein product is CASSLGVISGNTIYF.

This chain connects TRBV27 to TRBJ2-3; 9 nucleotides match TRBD2. After removal of 2 bases from V and 2 bases from J, the junction contained 2 bases not matched to a gene. The CDR3 has 15 residues. The V gene's germline CDR1 is MNHEY and CDR2 SMNVEV (reference sequence). CDR3 DNA: TGTGCCAGCAGTTTAAGACTAGCGGCCACAGATACGCAGTATTTT. Residues: CASSLRLAATDTQYF.

J is TRBJ2-7 and V is TRBV9, with TRBD1 as a possible D gene (6 bases). Trimming removed 4 bases from V and 5 bases from J, with 13 bases in between. This CDR3 has 13 residues. Germline V gene data show CDR1 as SGDLS and CDR2 as YYNGEE. CDR3 loop: CASSTYTGNEQYF. CDR3 in DNA: TGTGCCAGCAGCACCTATACAGGGAACGAGCAGTACTTC.

The J gene is TRBJ2-7, the V gene TRBV28, with 9 bases aligning to TRBD1. Germline V lookup: CDR1 MDHEN, CDR2 SYDVKM. The V segment lost 2 bases and the J segment 6 bases; nucleotides outside the gene matches: 11. The CDR3 sequence is 16 residues long. CDR3 nucleotides: TGTGCCAGCAGTTTACCTACCGGGACAGGGTTTGCCGAGCAGTACTTC. Translated, it gives CASSLPTGTGFAEQYF.

V and J are TRBV6-5 and TRBJ2-7; 12 nucleotides match TRBD2. This CDR3 contains 13 residues. CDR1 is MNHEY, CDR2 SVGAGI, per germline. V shed 9 bases and J 2 bases; nucleotides not matched to a gene: 2. In DNA form, the CDR3 reads TGTGCCAGTCGACTAGCGGGGGCCTACGAGCAGTACTTC. Encoded protein: CASRLAGAYEQYF.

The V call is TRBV27, the J call TRBJ1-2; weak D call: TRBD1 (5 bases). The V end lost 0 bases, the J end lost 8 bases, and 10 bases lay between the germline ends. Germline V gene lookup returns CDR1 MNHEY and CDR2 SMNVEV (reference sequence). This CDR3 is built from 13 residues. CDR3 residues: CASSLSQGGGYTF. DNA for the CDR3: TGTGCCAGCAGTTTATCGCAGGGAGGGGGCTACACCTTC.